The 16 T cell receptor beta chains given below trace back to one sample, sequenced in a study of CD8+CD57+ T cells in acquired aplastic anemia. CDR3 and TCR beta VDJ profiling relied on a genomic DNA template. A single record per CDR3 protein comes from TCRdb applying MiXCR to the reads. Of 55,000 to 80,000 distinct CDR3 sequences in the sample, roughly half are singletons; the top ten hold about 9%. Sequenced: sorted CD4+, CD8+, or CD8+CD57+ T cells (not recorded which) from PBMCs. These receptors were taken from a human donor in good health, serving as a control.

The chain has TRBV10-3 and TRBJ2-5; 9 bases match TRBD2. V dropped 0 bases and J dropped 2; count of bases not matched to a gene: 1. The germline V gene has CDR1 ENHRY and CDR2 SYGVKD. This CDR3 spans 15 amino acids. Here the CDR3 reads CAISESLAGQETQYF. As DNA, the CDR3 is TGTGCCATCAGTGAGTCTCTAGCGGGGCAAGAGACCCAGTACTTC.

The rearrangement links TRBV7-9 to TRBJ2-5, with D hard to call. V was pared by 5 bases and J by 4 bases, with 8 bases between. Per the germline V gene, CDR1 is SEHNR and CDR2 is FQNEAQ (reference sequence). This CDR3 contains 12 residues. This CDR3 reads CASSAVAETQYF. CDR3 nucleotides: TGTGCCAGCAGCGCAGTAGCAGAGACCCAGTACTTC.

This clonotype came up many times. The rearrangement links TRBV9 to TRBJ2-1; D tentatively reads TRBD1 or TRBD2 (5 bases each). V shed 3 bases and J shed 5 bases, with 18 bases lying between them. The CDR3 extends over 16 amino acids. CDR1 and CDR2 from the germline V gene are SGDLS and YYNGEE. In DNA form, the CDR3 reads TGTGCCAGCAGCGCACAGGTCGAGGGATATGACAATGAGCAGTTCTTC. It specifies CASSAQVEGYDNEQFF.

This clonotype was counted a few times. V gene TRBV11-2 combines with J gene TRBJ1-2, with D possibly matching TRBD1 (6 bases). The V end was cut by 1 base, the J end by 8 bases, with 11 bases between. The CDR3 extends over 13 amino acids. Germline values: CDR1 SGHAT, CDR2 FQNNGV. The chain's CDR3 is CASSLGGGGGYTF. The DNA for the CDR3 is TGTGCCAGCAGCTTAGGCGGAGGGGGAGGCTACACCTTC.

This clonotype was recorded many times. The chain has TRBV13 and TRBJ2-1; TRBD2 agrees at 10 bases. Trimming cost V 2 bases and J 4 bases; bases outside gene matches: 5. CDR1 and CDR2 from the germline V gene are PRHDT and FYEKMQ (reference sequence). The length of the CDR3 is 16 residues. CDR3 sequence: CASSLMQREGYNEQFF. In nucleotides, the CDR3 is TGTGCCAGCAGCTTAATGCAGCGGGAGGGATACAATGAGCAGTTCTTC.

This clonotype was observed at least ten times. CDR3 nucleotides: TGCAGTGCTAATTGGCTAGCGGGGGGCGTCTCCTACAATGAGCAGTTCTTC. Residues: CSANWLAGGVSYNEQFF. The chain combines TRBV20-1 with TRBJ2-1; 11 bases match TRBD2. The germline V gene encodes CDR1 DFQATT and CDR2 SNEGSKA (reference sequence). Unmatched junction bases numbered 8, after V lost 4 bases and J lost 0 bases. This CDR3 spans 17 amino acids.

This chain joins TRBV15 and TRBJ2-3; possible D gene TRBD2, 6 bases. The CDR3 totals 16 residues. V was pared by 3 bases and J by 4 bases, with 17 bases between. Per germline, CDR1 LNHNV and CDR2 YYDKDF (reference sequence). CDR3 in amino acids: CATSSGGTPPADTQYF. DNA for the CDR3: TGTGCCACCAGCAGCGGAGGGACTCCACCGGCAGATACGCAGTATTTT.

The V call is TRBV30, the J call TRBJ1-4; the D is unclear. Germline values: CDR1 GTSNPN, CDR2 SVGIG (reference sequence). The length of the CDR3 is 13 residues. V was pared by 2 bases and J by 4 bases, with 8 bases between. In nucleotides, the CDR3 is TGTGCCTGGAGTTCTACTTATAATGAAAAACTGTTTTTT. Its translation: CAWSSTYNEKLFF.

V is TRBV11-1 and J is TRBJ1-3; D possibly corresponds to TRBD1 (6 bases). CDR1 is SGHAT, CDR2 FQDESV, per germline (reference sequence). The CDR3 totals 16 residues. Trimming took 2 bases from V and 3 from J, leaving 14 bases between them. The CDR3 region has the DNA TGTGCCAGCAGCTTAAGAATCGGCAGGGGTGGAAACACCATATATTTT. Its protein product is CASSLRIGRGGNTIYF.

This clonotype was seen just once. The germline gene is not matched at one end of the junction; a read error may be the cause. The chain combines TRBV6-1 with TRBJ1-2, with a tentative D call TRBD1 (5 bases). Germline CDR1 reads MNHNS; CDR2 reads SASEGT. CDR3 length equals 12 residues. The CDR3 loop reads CASSPVGHGYTF. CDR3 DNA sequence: TGTGCCAGCAGCCCGGTGGGGCATGGCTACACTTTC.

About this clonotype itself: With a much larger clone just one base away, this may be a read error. CDR3 sequence reads: CAGSRGDHEQYF. CDR3 DNA: TGTGCCGGCAGCAGGGGTGACCACGAGCAGTACTTC. The V gene is TRBV28, the J gene TRBJ2-7; possibly TRBD1 for D (6 bases). This CDR3 region has 12 residues. Germline V gene sequence: CDR1 MDHEN, CDR2 SYDVKM.

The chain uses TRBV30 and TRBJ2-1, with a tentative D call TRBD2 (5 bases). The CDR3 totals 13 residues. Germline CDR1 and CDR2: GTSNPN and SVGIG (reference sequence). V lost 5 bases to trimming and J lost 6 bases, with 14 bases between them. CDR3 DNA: TGTGCCTGGGCAGGCGGGTACTGCAATGAGCAGTTCTTC. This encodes CAWAGGYCNEQFF.

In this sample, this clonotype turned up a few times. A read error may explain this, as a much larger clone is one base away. CDR3 sequence reads: CAWRGLHLNYGYTF. CDR3 DNA sequence: TGTGCCTGGAGAGGACTTCATTTAAACTATGGCTACACCTTC. The rearrangement uses TRBV30 and TRBJ1-2; no reliable D call. The CDR3 has 14 amino acids. V dropped 3 bases and J dropped 2 bases, with 13 bases sitting between them. In germline, CDR1 is GTSNPN, CDR2 SVGIG (reference sequence).

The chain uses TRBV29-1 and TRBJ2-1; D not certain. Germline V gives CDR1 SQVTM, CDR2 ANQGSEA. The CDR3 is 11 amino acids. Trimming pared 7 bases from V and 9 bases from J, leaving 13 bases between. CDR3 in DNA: TGCAGCGGTGTCTACGGATTTGAGCAGTTCTTC. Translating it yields CSGVYGFEQFF.

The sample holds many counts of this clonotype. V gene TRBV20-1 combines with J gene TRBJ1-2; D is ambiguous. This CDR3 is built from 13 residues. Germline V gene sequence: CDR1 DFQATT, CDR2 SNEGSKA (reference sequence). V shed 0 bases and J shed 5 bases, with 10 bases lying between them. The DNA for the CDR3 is TGCAGTGCTAGAGAGGCCGGGCAGTATGGCTACACCTTC. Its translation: CSAREAGQYGYTF.

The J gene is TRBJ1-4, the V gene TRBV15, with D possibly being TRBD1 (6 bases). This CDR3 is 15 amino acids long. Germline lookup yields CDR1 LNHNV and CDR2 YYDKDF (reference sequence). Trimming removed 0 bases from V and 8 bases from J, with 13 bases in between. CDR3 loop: CATSRDQGGGEKLFF. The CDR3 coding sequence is TGTGCCACCAGCAGAGATCAAGGGGGTGGCGAAAAACTGTTTTTT.